The T cell receptor (beta chain) described here comes from a study of cytomegalovirus exposure and HLA in healthy donors. TCRdb keeps only in-frame clones here, not all; method: immunoSEQ multiplex PCR. The sample shows 200,000 to 250,000 clones, over 80% of them seen only once. As for this clone: Its antigen is currently unknown.

CDR1 is SNHLY and CDR2 is FYNNEI in the germline V gene. With 1 base removed from V and 3 bases from J, the gap between germline ends came to 13 bases. The CDR3 has 16 amino acids. Points from the study as a whole: Confirmation was obtained in vitro that a few CMV-associated chains are specific for CMV antigens. The dataset shows that most TCR sequences were rare, while some public TCRs occurred in many donors. Reports credit the classifier with highly specific, highly sensitive diagnosis of cytomegalovirus status.

The V and J genes are TRBV2 and TRBJ2-1; unclear D gene. The sample taken for sequencing was PBMCs. The receptor was isolated from a woman between 25 and 40 years old in good health and CMV-seropositive. CDR3 sequence: CASSEGALPHYNEQFF. The CDR3 nucleotides are TGTGCCAGCAGTGAAGGAGCTTTACCTCACTACAATGAGCAGTTCTTC.